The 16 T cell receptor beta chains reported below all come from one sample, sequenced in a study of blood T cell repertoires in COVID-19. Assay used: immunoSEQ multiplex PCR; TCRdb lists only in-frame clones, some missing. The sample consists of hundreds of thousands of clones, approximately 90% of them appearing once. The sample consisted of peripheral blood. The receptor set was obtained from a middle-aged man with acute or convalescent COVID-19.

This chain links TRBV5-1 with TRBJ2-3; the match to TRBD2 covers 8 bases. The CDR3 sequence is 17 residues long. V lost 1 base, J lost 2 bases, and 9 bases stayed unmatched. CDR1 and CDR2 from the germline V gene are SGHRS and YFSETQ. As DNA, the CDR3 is TGCGCCAGCAGCTTGTCCCCTCTTAGCGGGGCCACAGATACGCAGTATTTT. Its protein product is CASSLSPLSGATDTQYF.

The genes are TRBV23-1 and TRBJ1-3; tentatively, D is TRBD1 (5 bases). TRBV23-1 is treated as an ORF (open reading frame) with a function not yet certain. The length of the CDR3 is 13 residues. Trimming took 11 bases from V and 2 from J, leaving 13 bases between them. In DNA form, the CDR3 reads TGCGCCTGGAGACGGGGGGCTGGAAACACCATATATTTT. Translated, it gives CAWRRGAGNTIYF.

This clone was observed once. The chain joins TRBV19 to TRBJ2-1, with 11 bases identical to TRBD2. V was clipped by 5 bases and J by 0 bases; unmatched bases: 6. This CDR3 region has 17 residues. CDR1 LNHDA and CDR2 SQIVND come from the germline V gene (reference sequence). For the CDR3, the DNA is TGTGCCAGTAGTTTCGGGACTAGCGGTAGCTCCTACAATGAGCAGTTCTTC. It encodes CASSFGTSGSSYNEQFF.

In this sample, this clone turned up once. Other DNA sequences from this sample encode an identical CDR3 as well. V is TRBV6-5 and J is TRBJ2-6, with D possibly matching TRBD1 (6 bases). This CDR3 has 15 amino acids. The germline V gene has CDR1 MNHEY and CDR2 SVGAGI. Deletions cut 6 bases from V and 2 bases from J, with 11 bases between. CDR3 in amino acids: CASSSQGTGANVLTF. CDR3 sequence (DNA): TGTGCCAGCAGCTCACAGGGCACTGGGGCCAACGTCCTGACTTTC.

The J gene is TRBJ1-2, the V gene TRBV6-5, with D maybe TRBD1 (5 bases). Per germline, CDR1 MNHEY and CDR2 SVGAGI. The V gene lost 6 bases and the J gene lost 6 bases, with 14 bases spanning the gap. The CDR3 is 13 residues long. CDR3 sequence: CASRDRGGDGYTF. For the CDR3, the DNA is TGTGCCAGCAGGGACCGAGGAGGGGATGGCTACACCTTC.

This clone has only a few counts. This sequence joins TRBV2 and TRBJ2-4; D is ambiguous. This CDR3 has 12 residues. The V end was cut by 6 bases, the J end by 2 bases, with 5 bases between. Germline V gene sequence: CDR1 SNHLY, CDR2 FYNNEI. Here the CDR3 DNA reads TGTGCCAGCAGCGGGTCCAAAAACATTCAGTACTTC. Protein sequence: CASSGSKNIQYF. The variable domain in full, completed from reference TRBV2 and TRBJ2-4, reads EPEVTQTPSHQVTQMGQEVILRCVPISNHLYFYWYRQILGQKVEFLVSFYNNEISEKSEIFDDQFSVERPDGSNFTLKIRSTKLEDSAMYFCASSGSKNIQYFGAGTRLSVL.

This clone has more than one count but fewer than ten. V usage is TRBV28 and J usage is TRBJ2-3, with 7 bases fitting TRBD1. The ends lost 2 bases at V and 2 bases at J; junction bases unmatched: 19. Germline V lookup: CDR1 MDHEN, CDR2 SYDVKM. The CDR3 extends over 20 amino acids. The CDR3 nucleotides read TGTGCCAGCAGTTTAGCCAGGGGGTTTGTCCGTGGGGGTCTCACAGATACGCAGTATTTT. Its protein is CASSLARGFVRGGLTDTQYF.

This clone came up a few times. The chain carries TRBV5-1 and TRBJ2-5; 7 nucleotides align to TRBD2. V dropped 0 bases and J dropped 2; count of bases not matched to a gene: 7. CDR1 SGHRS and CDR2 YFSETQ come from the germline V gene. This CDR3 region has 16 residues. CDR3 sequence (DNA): TGCGCCAGCAGCTTGGTCGGGGCGGGGGAACAAGAGACCCAGTACTTC. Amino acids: CASSLVGAGEQETQYF.

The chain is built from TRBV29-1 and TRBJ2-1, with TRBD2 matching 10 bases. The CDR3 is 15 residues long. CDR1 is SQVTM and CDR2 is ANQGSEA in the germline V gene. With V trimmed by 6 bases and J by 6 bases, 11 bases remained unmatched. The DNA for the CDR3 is TGCAGCGTGGGAATAGCGGGAGGCCCACGCAATGAGCAGTTCTTC. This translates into CSVGIAGGPRNEQFF.

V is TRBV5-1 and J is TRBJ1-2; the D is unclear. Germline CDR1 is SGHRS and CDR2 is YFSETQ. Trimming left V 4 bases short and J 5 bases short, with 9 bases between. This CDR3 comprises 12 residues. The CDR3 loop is CASSDSDYGYTF. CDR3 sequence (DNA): TGCGCCAGCAGCGACTCGGATTATGGCTACACCTTC. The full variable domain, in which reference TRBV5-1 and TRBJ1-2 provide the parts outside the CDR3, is KAGVTQTPRYLIKTRGQQVTLSCSPISGHRSVSWYQQTPGQGLQFLFEYFSETQRNKGNFPGRFSGRQFSNSRSEMNVSTLELGDSALYLCASSDSDYGYTFGSGTRLTVV.

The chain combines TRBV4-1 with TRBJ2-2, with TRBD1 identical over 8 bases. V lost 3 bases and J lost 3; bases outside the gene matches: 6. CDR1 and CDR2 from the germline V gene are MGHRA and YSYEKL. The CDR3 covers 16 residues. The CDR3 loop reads CASSHPGGAYTGELFF. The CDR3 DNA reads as TGCGCCAGCAGCCACCCAGGGGGCGCTTACACCGGGGAGCTGTTTTTT.

The CDR3 coding sequence is TGTGCCAGCAGTTACTCGACCGGGGCTGGAAACACCATATATTTT. The encoded protein is CASSYSTGAGNTIYF. The chain uses TRBV6-6 and TRBJ1-3; no reliable D call. CDR1 and CDR2 (germline): MNHNY, SVGAGI (reference sequence). The length of the CDR3 is 15 residues. The V and J ends lost 0 bases and 2 bases respectively, with 8 bases between them.

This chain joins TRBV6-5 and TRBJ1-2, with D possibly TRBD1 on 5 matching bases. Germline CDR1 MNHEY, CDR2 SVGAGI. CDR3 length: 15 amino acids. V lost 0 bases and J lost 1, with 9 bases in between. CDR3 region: CASSYSLTDNYGYTF. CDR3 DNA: TGTGCCAGCAGTTACTCTTTGACAGATAACTATGGCTACACCTTC.

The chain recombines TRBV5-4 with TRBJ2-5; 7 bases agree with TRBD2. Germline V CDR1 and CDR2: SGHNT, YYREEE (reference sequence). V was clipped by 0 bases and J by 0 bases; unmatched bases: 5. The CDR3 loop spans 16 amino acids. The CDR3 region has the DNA TGTGCCAGCAGCTTGGCGATAACTAGCGACCAAGAGACCCAGTACTTC. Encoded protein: CASSLAITSDQETQYF.

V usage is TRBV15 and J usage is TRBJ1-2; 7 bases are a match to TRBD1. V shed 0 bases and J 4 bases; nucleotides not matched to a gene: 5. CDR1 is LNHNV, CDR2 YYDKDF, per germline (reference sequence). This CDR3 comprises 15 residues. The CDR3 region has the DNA TGTGCCACCAGCAGAGATGTACAGGGGCCCTATGGCTACACCTTC. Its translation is CATSRDVQGPYGYTF. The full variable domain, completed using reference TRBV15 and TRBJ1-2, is DAMVIQNPRYQVTQFGKPVTLSCSQTLNHNVMYWYQQKSSQAPKLLFHYYDKDFNNEADTPDNFQSRRPNTSFCFLDIRSPGLGDTAMYLCATSRDVQGPYGYTFGSGTRLTVV.

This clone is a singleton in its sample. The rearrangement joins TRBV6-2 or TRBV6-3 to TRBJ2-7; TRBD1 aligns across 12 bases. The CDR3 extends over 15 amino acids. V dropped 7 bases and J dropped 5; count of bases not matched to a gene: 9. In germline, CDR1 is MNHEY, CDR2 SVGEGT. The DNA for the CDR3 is TGTGCCAGCACCCCTGTCGGGACAGGGGGCGACGAGCAGTACTTC. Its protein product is CASTPVGTGGDEQYF.